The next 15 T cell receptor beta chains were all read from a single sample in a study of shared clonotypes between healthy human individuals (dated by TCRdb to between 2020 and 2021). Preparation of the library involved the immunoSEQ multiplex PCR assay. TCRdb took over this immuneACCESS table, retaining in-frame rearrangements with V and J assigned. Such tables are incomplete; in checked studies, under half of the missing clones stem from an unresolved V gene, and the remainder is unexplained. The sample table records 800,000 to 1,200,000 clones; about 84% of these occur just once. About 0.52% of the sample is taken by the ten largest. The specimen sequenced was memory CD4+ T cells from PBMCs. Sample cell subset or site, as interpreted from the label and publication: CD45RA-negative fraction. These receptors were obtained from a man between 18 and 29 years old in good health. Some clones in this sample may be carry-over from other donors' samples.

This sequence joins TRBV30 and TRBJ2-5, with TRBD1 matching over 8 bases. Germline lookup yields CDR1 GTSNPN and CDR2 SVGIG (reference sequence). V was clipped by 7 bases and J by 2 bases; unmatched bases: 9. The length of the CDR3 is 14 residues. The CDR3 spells CAFSGTGLQETQYF. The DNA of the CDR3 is TGTGCCTTTTCCGGGACAGGACTGCAAGAGACCCAGTACTTC.

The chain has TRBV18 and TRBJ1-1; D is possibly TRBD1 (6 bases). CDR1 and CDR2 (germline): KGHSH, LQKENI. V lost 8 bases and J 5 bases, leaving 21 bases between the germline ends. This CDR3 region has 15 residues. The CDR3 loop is CASHKGQRWGTEAFF. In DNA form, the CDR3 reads TGTGCCAGCCACAAAGGACAGAGGTGGGGGACTGAAGCTTTCTTT. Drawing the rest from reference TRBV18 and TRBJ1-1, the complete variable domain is NAGVMQNPRHLVRRRGQEARLRCSPMKGHSHVYWYRQLPEEGLKFMVYLQKENIIDESGMPKERFSAEFPKEGPSILRIQQVVRGDSAAYFCASHKGQRWGTEAFFGQGTRLTVV.

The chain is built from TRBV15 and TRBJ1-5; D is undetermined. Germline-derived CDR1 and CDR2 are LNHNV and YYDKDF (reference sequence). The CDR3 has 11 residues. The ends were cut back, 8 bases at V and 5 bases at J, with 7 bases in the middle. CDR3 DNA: TGTGCCACCGGGGTAGATCAGCCCCAGCATTTT. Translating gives CATGVDQPQHF.

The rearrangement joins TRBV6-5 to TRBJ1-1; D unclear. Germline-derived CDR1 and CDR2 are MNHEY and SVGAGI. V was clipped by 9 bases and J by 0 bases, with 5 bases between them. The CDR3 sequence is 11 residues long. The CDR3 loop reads CASTLNTEAFF. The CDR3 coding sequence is TGTGCCAGTACCCTGAACACTGAAGCTTTCTTT.

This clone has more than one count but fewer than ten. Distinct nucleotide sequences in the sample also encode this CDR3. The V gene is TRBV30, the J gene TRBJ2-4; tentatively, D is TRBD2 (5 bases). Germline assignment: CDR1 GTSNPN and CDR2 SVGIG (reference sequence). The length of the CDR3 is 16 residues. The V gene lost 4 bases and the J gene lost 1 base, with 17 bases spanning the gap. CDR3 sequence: CAWKIGFGLAKNIQYF. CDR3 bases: TGTGCCTGGAAGATAGGATTCGGACTGGCCAAAAACATTCAGTACTTC.

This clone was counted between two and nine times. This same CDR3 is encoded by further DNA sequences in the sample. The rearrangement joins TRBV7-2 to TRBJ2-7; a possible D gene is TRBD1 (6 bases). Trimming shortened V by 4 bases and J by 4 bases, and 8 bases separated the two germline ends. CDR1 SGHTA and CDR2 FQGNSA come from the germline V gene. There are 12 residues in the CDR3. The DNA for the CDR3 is TGTGCCAGCAGCTCACAGGGATACGAGCAGTACTTC. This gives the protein CASSSQGYEQYF.

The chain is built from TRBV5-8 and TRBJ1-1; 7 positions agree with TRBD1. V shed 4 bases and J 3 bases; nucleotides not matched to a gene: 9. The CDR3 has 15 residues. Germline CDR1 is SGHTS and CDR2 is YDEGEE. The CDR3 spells CASSLDGRGDTEAFF. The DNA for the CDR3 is TGTGCCAGCAGCCTGGACGGCAGGGGGGACACTGAAGCTTTCTTT. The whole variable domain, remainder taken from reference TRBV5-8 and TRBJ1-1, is EAGVTQSPTHLIKTRGQQATLRCSPISGHTSVYWYQQALGLGLQFLLWYDEGEERNRGNFPPRFSGRQFPNYSSELNVNALELEDSALYLCASSLDGRGDTEAFFGQGTRLTVV.

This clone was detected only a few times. The DNA of the CDR3 is TGTGCCAGCAGCTTCCCGGGACAGGCATCTCCCTGGTACTTC. Translating gives CASSFPGQASPWYF. V gene TRBV5-8 combines with J gene TRBJ2-7; 8 bases are a match to TRBD1. With 2 bases clipped from V and 12 bases from J, the junction kept 13 bases outside the gene matches. CDR1 SGHTS and CDR2 YDEGEE come from the germline V gene. The length of the CDR3 is 14 residues.

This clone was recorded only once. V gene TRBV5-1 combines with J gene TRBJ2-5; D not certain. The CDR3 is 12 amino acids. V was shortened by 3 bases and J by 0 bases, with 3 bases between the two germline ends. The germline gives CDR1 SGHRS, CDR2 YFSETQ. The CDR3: CASSYYQETQYF. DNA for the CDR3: TGCGCCAGCAGCTATTACCAAGAGACCCAGTACTTC. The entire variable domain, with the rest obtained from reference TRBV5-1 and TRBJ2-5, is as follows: KAGVTQTPRYLIKTRGQQVTLSCSPISGHRSVSWYQQTPGQGLQFLFEYFSETQRNKGNFPGRFSGRQFSNSRSEMNVSTLELGDSALYLCASSYYQETQYFGPGTRLLVL.

The CDR3 bases are TGCGCCAGCAGCCAAGGGACCGGGACACCCGAAAGGGACGAGCAGTACTTC. Its protein product is CASSQGTGTPERDEQYF. This chain uses TRBV4-1 with TRBJ2-7, with TRBD1 as a possible D gene (6 bases). The germline CDR1 and CDR2 sequences are MGHRA and YSYEKL. The CDR3 consists of 17 residues. V lost 1 base, J lost 5 bases, and 21 bases lay in between.

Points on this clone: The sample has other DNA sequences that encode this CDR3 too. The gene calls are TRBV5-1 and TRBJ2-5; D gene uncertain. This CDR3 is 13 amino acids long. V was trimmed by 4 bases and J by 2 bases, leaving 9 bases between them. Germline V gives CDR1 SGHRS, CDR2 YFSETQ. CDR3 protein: CASSPGRQETQYF. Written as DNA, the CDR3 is TGCGCCAGCAGCCCTGGCCGGCAAGAGACCCAGTACTTC. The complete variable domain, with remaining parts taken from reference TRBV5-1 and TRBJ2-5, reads KAGVTQTPRYLIKTRGQQVTLSCSPISGHRSVSWYQQTPGQGLQFLFEYFSETQRNKGNFPGRFSGRQFSNSRSEMNVSTLELGDSALYLCASSPGRQETQYFGPGTRLLVL.

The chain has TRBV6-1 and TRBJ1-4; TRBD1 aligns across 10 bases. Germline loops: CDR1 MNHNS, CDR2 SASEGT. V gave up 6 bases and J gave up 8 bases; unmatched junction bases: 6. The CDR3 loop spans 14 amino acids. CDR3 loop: CASRLDRGREKLFF. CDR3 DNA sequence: TGTGCCAGCAGGCTGGACAGGGGGAGAGAAAAACTGTTTTTT.

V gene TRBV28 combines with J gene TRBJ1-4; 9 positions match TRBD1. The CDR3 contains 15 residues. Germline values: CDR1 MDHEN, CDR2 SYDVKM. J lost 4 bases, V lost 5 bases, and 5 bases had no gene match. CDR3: CASSTMTGGNEKLFF. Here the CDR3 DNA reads TGTGCCAGCAGTACAATGACAGGGGGTAATGAAAAACTGTTTTTT.

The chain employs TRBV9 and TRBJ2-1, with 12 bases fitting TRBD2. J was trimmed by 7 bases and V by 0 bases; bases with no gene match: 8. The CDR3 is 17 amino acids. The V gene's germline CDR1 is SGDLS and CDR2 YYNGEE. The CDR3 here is CASSVGHTSGRRNEQFF. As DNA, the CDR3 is TGTGCCAGCAGCGTAGGCCATACTAGCGGGAGGAGGAATGAGCAGTTCTTC.

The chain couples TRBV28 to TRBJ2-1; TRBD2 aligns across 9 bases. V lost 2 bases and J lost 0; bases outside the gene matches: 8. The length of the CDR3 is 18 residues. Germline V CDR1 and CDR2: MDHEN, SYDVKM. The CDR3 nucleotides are TGTGCCAGCAGTTTAAACTTAGCGGGAGAAAGCTCCTACAATGAGCAGTTCTTC. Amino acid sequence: CASSLNLAGESSYNEQFF.